These 14 T cell receptor beta chains were all obtained from the same sample, sequenced in a study of cytomegalovirus exposure and HLA in healthy donors. The PCR ran on 60 Vbeta and 13 Jbeta primers. The table came from immunoSEQ multiplex PCR; TCRdb's copy has only in-frame clones and leaves some out. Its table lists 140,000 to 150,000 clones. The sequencing sample was made of PBMCs. These receptors originate from a male donor in good health and CMV-seronegative.

The rearrangement uses TRBV7-2 and TRBJ2-3; 11 nucleotides line up with TRBD2. The germline gives CDR1 SGHTA, CDR2 FQGNSA. The V gene end was trimmed by 2 bases and the J gene end by 3 bases; junction bases not matched to a gene: 7. The CDR3 sequence is 17 residues long. This CDR3 is CASSLRSASGGTDTQYF. DNA of the CDR3: TGTGCCAGCAGCTTAAGATCGGCTAGCGGGGGGACAGATACGCAGTATTTT. Supplemented by reference TRBV7-2 and TRBJ2-3, the full variable domain reads GAGVSQSPSNKVTEKGKDVELRCDPISGHTALYWYRQSLGQGLEFLIYFQGNSAPDKSGLPSDRFSAERTGGSVSTLTIQRTQQEDSAVYLCASSLRSASGGTDTQYFGPGTRLTVL.

This chain joins TRBV5-8 and TRBJ1-6; D unclear. Germline-derived CDR1 and CDR2 are SGHTS and YDEGEE. Trimming cost V 6 bases and J 7 bases, with 14 bases left between them. This CDR3 has 14 residues. The CDR3 reads CASMEGTGNSPLHF. The CDR3 DNA follows: TGTGCCAGCATGGAGGGCACCGGAAATTCACCCCTCCACTTT.

The chain recombines TRBV10-3 with TRBJ2-5, with TRBD1 matching over 8 bases. Looked up from germline, CDR1 is ENHRY and CDR2 is SYGVKD. With V trimmed by 6 bases and J by 2 bases, 5 bases remained unmatched. The CDR3 has 14 residues. CDR3 in amino acids: CAISGQGNQETQYF. CDR3 coding DNA: TGTGCCATCAGCGGACAGGGCAATCAAGAGACCCAGTACTTC.

The V and J genes are TRBV5-1 and TRBJ1-6; 8 bases are shared with TRBD1. The CDR3 loop spans 14 amino acids. Germline assignment: CDR1 SGHRS and CDR2 YFSETQ. Trimming cost V 7 bases and J 10 bases; bases outside gene matches: 10. The CDR3 here is CASFSGTGFSPLHF. The DNA of the CDR3 is TGCGCCAGCTTCTCCGGGACAGGCTTCTCACCCCTCCACTTT.

The V call is TRBV25-1, the J call TRBJ1-1; D not resolved. CDR1 is MGHDK, CDR2 SYGVNS, per germline. Trimming took 6 bases from V and 0 from J, leaving 11 bases between them. This CDR3 region has 14 residues. CDR3 sequence reads: CASRQNGMNTEAFF. The CDR3, as DNA: TGTGCCAGCAGGCAAAATGGCATGAACACTGAAGCTTTCTTT.

The chain's CDR3 is CASSVGQNTDTQYF. The CDR3 DNA sequence: TGTGCCAGCAGCGTAGGCCAGAACACAGATACGCAGTATTTT. This chain connects TRBV9 to TRBJ2-3, with no clear D. Looked up from germline, CDR1 is SGDLS and CDR2 is YYNGEE. The CDR3 is made up of 14 amino acids. V was cut by 0 bases and J by 2 bases, with 7 bases left in between.

This chain connects TRBV30 to TRBJ2-1; D call uncertain. The CDR3 is 12 residues long. Germline V CDR1 and CDR2: GTSNPN, SVGIG (reference sequence). Trimming removed 0 bases at V and 8 bases at J, with 8 bases between. The CDR3 sequence: CAWSVGEDEQFF. The CDR3 region has the DNA TGTGCCTGGAGTGTAGGAGAGGATGAGCAGTTCTTC.

This chain connects TRBV6-1 to TRBJ1-4; 8 bases map to TRBD1. The CDR3 is made up of 15 amino acids. Germline CDR1 and CDR2: MNHNS and SASEGT. The junction had 8 bases not matched to a gene; V was cut back by 4 bases and J by 7 bases. In nucleotides, the CDR3 is TGTGCCAGCAGTGGTTCCCGGGACAGGTCTGAAAAACTGTTTTTT. This encodes CASSGSRDRSEKLFF.

The V and J genes are TRBV25-1 and TRBJ2-2; D may be TRBD1 (6 bases). The germline V and J ends were trimmed by 6 bases and 9 bases, with 14 bases remaining between them. Germline V CDR1 and CDR2: MGHDK, SYGVNS. This CDR3 has 13 residues. CDR3: CASSVTGSRELFF. The CDR3 DNA sequence: TGTGCCAGCAGCGTAACAGGGTCCCGGGAGCTGTTTTTT. The variable domain in full, with the rest retrieved from reference TRBV25-1 and TRBJ2-2, is EADIYQTPRYLVIGTGKKITLECSQTMGHDKMYWYQQDPGMELHLIHYSYGVNSTEKGDLSSESTVSRIRTEHFPLTLESARPSHTSQYLCASSVTGSRELFFGEGSRLTVL.

The chain uses TRBV29-1 and TRBJ1-1; a possible D gene is TRBD1 (6 bases). This CDR3 contains 12 residues. Germline V lookup: CDR1 SQVTM, CDR2 ANQGSEA. Trimming stripped 6 bases from V and 5 bases from J, with 13 bases between. CDR3 sequence (DNA): TGCAGCGTCGAACTAGGGGGTACTGAAGCTTTCTTT. Amino acids: CSVELGGTEAFF.

The chain couples TRBV29-1 to TRBJ2-3, with no clear D. Trimming took off 4 bases at V and 1 base at J, with 3 bases between the two ends. The CDR3 loop spans 11 amino acids. Germline CDR1 and CDR2: SQVTM and ANQGSEA. The CDR3 nucleotides are TGCAGCGTTGGAGGCACAGATACGCAGTATTTT. Residues: CSVGGTDTQYF.

This chain uses TRBV29-1 with TRBJ2-1; TRBD2 matches at 9 bases. The CDR3 contains 16 residues. Germline assignment: CDR1 SQVTM and CDR2 ANQGSEA. The junction had 17 bases not matched to a gene; V was cut back by 4 bases and J by 10 bases. CDR3 sequence: CSVVSLPRLAVPEQFF. DNA of the CDR3: TGCAGCGTTGTGAGTTTGCCCCGACTAGCGGTTCCCGAGCAGTTCTTC.

The chain combines TRBV13 with TRBJ2-7; 14 positions match TRBD2. J lost 2 bases, V lost 4 bases, and 4 bases had no gene match. The CDR3 sequence is 16 residues long. Germline V lookup: CDR1 PRHDT, CDR2 FYEKMQ (reference sequence). Written as DNA, the CDR3 is TGTGCCAGCAGCTGGACTAGCGGGGGGACCCCCTACGAGCAGTACTTC. This gives the protein CASSWTSGGTPYEQYF.

The chain has TRBV5-6 and TRBJ2-5, with 8 bases fitting TRBD1. The DNA end favors TRBJ2-7, so the J call may be wrong. The CDR3 sequence is 14 residues long. Germline CDR1 is SGHDT and CDR2 is YYEEEE. The DNA for the CDR3 is TGTGCCAGCAGCTTGGCAGGGGGCGGTTACGAGCAGTACTTC. This encodes CASSLAGGGYEQYF.